Each of the 20 T cell receptor beta chains below was sequenced from the same sample in a study of blood T cell repertoires in COVID-19 (dated by TCRdb to the early 2020s). Library method: the immunoSEQ multiplex PCR assay. TCRdb limited this immuneACCESS table to in-frame rearrangements with V and J called. A share of clones is missing; checked studies link under half to unresolved V genes, and the rest is unexplained. This sample has more than 200,000 clones in its table, and around nine tenths of those were observed once. Roughly 3% of the sample rests with the top ten. The sequenced material came from peripheral blood. These receptors were obtained from a man in his late teens or twenties with active or convalescent COVID-19.

The chain combines TRBV4-3 with TRBJ1-1; tentative D call: TRBD1 (5 bases). This CDR3 has 14 residues. Trimming took 4 bases from V and 1 from J, leaving 10 bases between them. CDR1 is LGHNA and CDR2 is YSLEER in the germline V gene. The CDR3 DNA reads as TGCGCCAGCAGCCTCGGACACCAGAACACTGAAGCTTTCTTT. It codes for CASSLGHQNTEAFF.

The V gene is TRBV19, the J gene TRBJ2-2; D possibly corresponds to TRBD1 (5 bases). The germline gives CDR1 LNHDA, CDR2 SQIVND (reference sequence). There are 15 residues in the CDR3. The V gene lost 5 bases and the J gene lost 4 bases, with 14 bases spanning the gap. CDR3 nucleotide sequence: TGTGCCAGTAGTCCCCAGGGCGCCGGCACCGGGGAGCTGTTTTTT. Protein sequence: CASSPQGAGTGELFF.

The chain employs TRBV4-2 and TRBJ2-1; TRBD2 matches 11 bases. The germline CDR1 and CDR2 sequences are LGHNA and YNFKEQ. This CDR3 is built from 20 residues. V shed 0 bases, J shed 0 bases, and the junction held 10 bases outside the gene matches. The CDR3 loop is CASSQDWASGRPSSYNEQFF. CDR3 nucleotides: TGTGCCAGCAGCCAAGATTGGGCTAGCGGGAGGCCGAGCTCCTACAATGAGCAGTTCTTC.

Remarks on this clone: The junction differs from germline at one of its ends, possibly a read error. V and J are TRBV5-1 and TRBJ1-5, with 11 nucleotides matching TRBD1. The CDR3 loop spans 15 amino acids. CDR1 and CDR2 from the germline V gene are SGHRS and YFSETQ. CDR3 protein: CASSPGQGGNRPQHF. Here the CDR3 DNA reads TGCGCCAGCAGCCCGGGACAGGGGGGGAATCGGCCCCAGCATTTT.

The CDR3 here is CASSLIPGTDEQYF. The CDR3 bases are TGTGCCAGCAGTTTAATCCCAGGGACAGACGAGCAGTACTTC. The genes are TRBV27 and TRBJ2-7; the match to TRBD1 covers 7 bases. The V gene's germline CDR1 is MNHEY and CDR2 SMNVEV (reference sequence). There are 14 residues in the CDR3. V lost 2 bases, J lost 5 bases, and 6 bases stayed unmatched.

V usage is TRBV6-1 and J usage is TRBJ2-3; TRBD1 agrees at 8 bases. The junction had 2 bases not matched to a gene; V was cut back by 0 bases and J by 0 bases. The germline V gene has CDR1 MNHNS and CDR2 SASEGT. This CDR3 is built from 16 residues. CDR3 bases: TGTGCCAGCAGTGAAGCGACAGGGGCGAGCACAGATACGCAGTATTTT. This encodes CASSEATGASTDTQYF.

The chain employs TRBV6-5 and TRBJ1-1; possibly TRBD1 for D (6 bases). With 6 bases removed from V and 4 bases from J, the gap between germline ends came to 12 bases. This CDR3 has 13 amino acids. Germline CDR1 and CDR2: MNHEY and SVGAGI. The CDR3 protein is CASRGQGITEAFF. CDR3 DNA sequence: TGTGCCAGCAGGGGGCAGGGGATCACTGAAGCTTTCTTT.

This chain uses TRBV3-1 (or the pseudogene TRBV3-2) with TRBJ2-5, with D perhaps TRBD1 (6 bases). CDR3 length equals 16 residues. Trimming shortened V by 3 bases and J by 1 base, and 15 bases separated the two germline ends. Germline V CDR1 and CDR2: LGHDT, YNNKEL (reference sequence). CDR3: CASSQGTYRAQETQYF. The CDR3 nucleotides read TGTGCCAGCAGCCAGGGGACCTACAGGGCCCAAGAGACCCAGTACTTC.

The chain has TRBV10-3 and TRBJ2-6; D gene uncertain. CDR1 ENHRY and CDR2 SYGVKD come from the germline V gene. Trimming shortened V by 8 bases and J by 2 bases, and 16 bases separated the two germline ends. CDR3 length: 16 residues. The CDR3 DNA reads as TGTGCCATCGCGGATTTAGGCCGAGCTGGGGCCAACGTCCTGACTTTC. This encodes CAIADLGRAGANVLTF.

The chain joins TRBV28 to TRBJ1-2, with 7 bases fitting TRBD1. J lost 5 bases, V lost 6 bases, and 9 bases had no gene match. Per the germline V gene, CDR1 is MDHEN and CDR2 is SYDVKM. CDR3 length: 14 residues. The CDR3 bases are TGTGCCAGCAGGGGACAGATTAAAAATTATGGCTACACCTTC. It translates to CASRGQIKNYGYTF.

The chain has TRBV27 and TRBJ2-1; 8 bases align to TRBD2. Germline lookup yields CDR1 MNHEY and CDR2 SMNVEV (reference sequence). The CDR3 runs to 14 residues. The V gene end was trimmed by 6 bases and the J gene end by 5 bases; junction bases not matched to a gene: 6. The CDR3 spells CASSISGRHNEQFF. DNA for the CDR3: TGTGCCAGCAGCATAAGCGGGAGACACAATGAGCAGTTCTTC.

The chain combines TRBV7-8 with TRBJ2-4; a weak D match, TRBD2 (5 bases). Per germline, CDR1 SGHVS and CDR2 FQNEAQ. The V gene lost 5 bases and the J gene lost 0 bases, with 17 bases spanning the gap. The CDR3 spans 17 residues. The CDR3 loop is CASSTGLSRLAKNIQYF. The CDR3 coding sequence is TGTGCCAGCAGCACCGGACTTTCTAGACTAGCCAAAAACATTCAGTACTTC.

The V call is TRBV19, the J call TRBJ2-3, with 9 bases fitting TRBD2. With V trimmed by 5 bases and J by 4 bases, 4 bases remained unmatched. This CDR3 is built from 14 residues. Germline values: CDR1 LNHDA, CDR2 SQIVND (reference sequence). The CDR3 reads CASSDLAGADTQYF. The CDR3 bases are TGTGCCAGTAGTGACTTAGCGGGAGCAGATACGCAGTATTTT.

The CDR3 nucleotides read TGTGCCAGCAGCCCTGTAGAACGGGACACTGAAGCTTTCTTT. Translation: CASSPVERDTEAFF. The gene calls are TRBV9 and TRBJ1-1; D gene ambiguous. This CDR3 contains 14 residues. V shed 4 bases and J shed 3 bases, with 13 bases lying between them. The germline V gene encodes CDR1 SGDLS and CDR2 YYNGEE.

The chain is built from TRBV28 and TRBJ2-1; 8 bases agree with TRBD1. V lost 5 bases and J lost 2; bases outside the gene matches: 8. The CDR3 runs 16 residues. Germline loops: CDR1 MDHEN, CDR2 SYDVKM. The CDR3: CASSAPGGVAYNEQFF. CDR3 coding DNA: TGTGCCAGCAGTGCGCCAGGGGGCGTAGCCTACAATGAGCAGTTCTTC. Full variable domain (missing parts from reference TRBV28 and TRBJ2-1): DVKVTQSSRYLVKRTGEKVFLECVQDMDHENMFWYRQDPGLGLRLIYFSYDVKMKEKGDIPEGYSVSREKKERFSLILESASTNQTSMYLCASSAPGGVAYNEQFFGPGTRLTVL.

The rearrangement uses TRBV19 and TRBJ2-1; 10 positions agree with TRBD2. Germline V lookup: CDR1 LNHDA, CDR2 SQIVND (reference sequence). Trimming cost V 10 bases and J 6 bases; bases outside gene matches: 21. The CDR3 is 18 amino acids. This CDR3 is CATKSPGLAIDGGNEQFF. The DNA of the CDR3 is TGTGCCACGAAATCTCCGGGACTAGCGATCGACGGCGGCAATGAGCAGTTCTTC.

The DNA of the CDR3 is TGTGCCAGCAGTTACTCGACGGGGGGCACTGAAGCTTTCTTT. It codes for CASSYSTGGTEAFF. The chain combines TRBV6-2 or TRBV6-3 with TRBJ1-1; TRBD1 is a possible D gene (5 bases). The ends were cut back, 0 bases at V and 4 bases at J, with 9 bases in the middle. The CDR3 covers 14 residues. Germline V gene lookup returns CDR1 MNHEY and CDR2 SVGEGT.

The sample holds a few counts of this clone. This chain uses TRBV4-2 with TRBJ2-1, with a weak D call TRBD1 (5 bases). CDR1 and CDR2 (germline): LGHNA, YNFKEQ. Trimming shortened V by 0 bases and J by 8 bases, and 11 bases separated the two germline ends. The CDR3 has 14 amino acids. CDR3 region: CASSQDPKGDEQFF. The CDR3 nucleotides read TGTGCCAGCAGCCAAGATCCAAAAGGGGATGAGCAGTTCTTC.

The J gene is TRBJ1-6, the V gene TRBV9, with a tentative D call TRBD1 (5 bases). The CDR3 has 17 residues. CDR1 is SGDLS and CDR2 is YYNGEE in the germline V gene. V was shortened by 4 bases and J by 5 bases, with 19 bases between the two germline ends. CDR3 DNA: TGTGCCAGCAGCTCCAATCCAGGGATCAAACATAATTCACCCCTCCACTTT. Translation: CASSSNPGIKHNSPLHF.

This sequence joins TRBV7-3 and TRBJ1-6; TRBD1 matches at 7 bases. The V gene's germline CDR1 is SGHTA and CDR2 FQGTGA. The CDR3 length is 14 residues. V trimming: 4 bases; J trimming: 14 bases; junction bases outside the gene matches: 11. CDR3 nucleotides: TGTGCCAGCAGCTGGAGACAGGGTCTAGGGACCCTCCACTTT. Its protein product is CASSWRQGLGTLHF.